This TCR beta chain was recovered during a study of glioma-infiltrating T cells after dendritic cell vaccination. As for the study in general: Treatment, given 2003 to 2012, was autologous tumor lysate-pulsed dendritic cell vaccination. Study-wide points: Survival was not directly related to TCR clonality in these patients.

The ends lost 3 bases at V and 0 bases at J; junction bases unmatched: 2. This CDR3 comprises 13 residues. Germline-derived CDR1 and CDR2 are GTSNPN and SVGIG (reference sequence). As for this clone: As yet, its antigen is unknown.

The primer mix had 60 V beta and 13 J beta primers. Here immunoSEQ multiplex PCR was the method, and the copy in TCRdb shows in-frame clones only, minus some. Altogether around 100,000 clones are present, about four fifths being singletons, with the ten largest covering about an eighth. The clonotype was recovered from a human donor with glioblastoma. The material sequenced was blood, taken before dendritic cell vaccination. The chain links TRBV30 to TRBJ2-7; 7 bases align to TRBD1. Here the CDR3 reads CAWRDRSSYEQYF. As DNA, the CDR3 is TGTGCCTGGAGGGACAGGAGCTCCTACGAGCAGTACTTC.